This T cell receptor beta chain was identified in a study of CD8+CD57+ T cells in acquired aplastic anemia. Both TCR beta VDJ combination and CDR3 sequence profiling were carried out. Genomic DNA was the template for this profiling. TCRdb reanalysed the reads using MiXCR and keeps one entry per CDR3 protein. The sample carries roughly 93,000 distinct CDR3 sequences, 55% to 80% recorded once. On this clonotype itself: Its antigen is not known.

Study observations and caveats: Common to patients and controls were roughly 30 CD8+ CDR3 sequences.

Flow cytometry had shown expanded CD8+CD57+ cells in the patients chosen for sequencing. Severe acquired aplastic anemia was the diagnosis recorded for all patients. The sample was sorted CD4+, CD8+, or CD8+CD57+ T cells (not recorded which) from PBMCs. The TCR was taken from a human donor with aplastic anemia.

CDR3 amino acids: CASSSEGWGYTF. The CDR3, as DNA: TGTGCCAGCAGCAGCGAGGGATGGGGCTACACCTTC. The V gene is TRBV7-2, the J gene TRBJ1-2; D gene uncertain. The germline V gene has CDR1 SGHTA and CDR2 FQGNSA. Trimming shortened V by 5 bases and J by 8 bases, and 12 bases separated the two germline ends. This CDR3 spans 12 amino acids.